The source of this TCR beta chain is a study of blood T cell repertoires in COVID-19. Study-level information: Samples representing acute and convalescent COVID-19 were sourced from the United States, Italy and Spain.

Measured with immunoSEQ multiplex PCR; TCRdb has only the in-frame clones, and not every one. The table shows a few hundred thousand clones, with just under 90% occurring only once. The CDR3 length is 15 residues. Germline V lookup: CDR1 KGHDR, CDR2 SFDVKD. The V gene lost 6 bases and the J gene lost 4 bases, with 16 bases spanning the gap. Study members were between roughly 18 and 100 years old and lived in 24 US regions. This clonotype was sampled from a woman younger than 45 who had recovered from COVID-19. The rearrangement links TRBV24-1 to TRBJ2-3; maybe TRBD1 (5 bases). The sample consisted of PBMCs or T cells enriched from blood (not recorded which). This CDR3 reads CATSRQPPFPDTQYF. CDR3 in DNA: TGTGCCACCAGTAGACAGCCACCCTTCCCAGATACGCAGTATTTT.